This T cell receptor (beta chain) was captured by sequencing in a study of T cell repertoires in cytomegalovirus infection. The overall study: An indication of both CMV infection and matching HLA type came from public TCR beta signatures. Study findings and constraints: The study found HLA-C-restricted CMV-specific TCR beta clonotypes dominating the ex vivo response. The cumulative frequency of public TCR beta families identified carriers of CMV plus the relevant HLA.

The CDR3 spans 14 residues. TCRdb processed the reads anew with MiXCR; each CDR3 protein has one entry. The table lists 86,000 or so distinct CDR3 sequences, 20% to 30% of them singletons, with roughly 50% in the top ten. Of note for this clonotype: Its antigen is as yet unknown. The junction does not match germline at one end; this may be a read error.

This clonotype was sampled from a human donor in good health (CMV status not recorded). Some clones in this sample may be carry-over from other donors' samples. V and J are TRBV12-3 or TRBV12-4 and TRBJ2-7; TRBD1 aligns across 10 bases. The sample here was CD8+ T cells from cultured PBMCs, taken from culture after CMV antigen stimulation. The CDR3 nucleotides read TGTGCCAGCAGTACTGACAGGGGGCGAATCGAGCTGTACTTC. Amino acids: CASSTDRGRIELYF.